The sequence of this T cell receptor (beta chain) was determined in a study of vaccination and CD4 T cells after COVID-19. Study-level information: Post-COVID samples were collected a median roughly 92 days following diagnosis, spanning 35 to 161.

Turning to this clonotype: Its antigen is not identified.

An Oncomine TCR Beta short-read assay was used to sequence the DNA from cultured CD4+ T cells. A single record per CDR3 protein comes from TCRdb applying MiXCR to the PCR reads. The sample gives approximately 20,000 distinct CDR3 sequences, 40% to 60% of which show up once; approximately 9% is in the top ten. Germline CDR1 and CDR2: SGHTA and FQGNSA. Germline trimming cut 2 bases from V and 9 bases from J; bases unmatched to any gene: 7. CDR3 size: 15 residues. Points from the study as a whole: The great majority, 304 of 307 vaccine-specific clones, proved spike mono-reactive in convalescent patients.

This sample's treatment: approximately nine-day PBMC culture with coronavirus spike peptide pools or control peptides (ViraFEST assay). Source material: CD4+ T cells from blood, cultured in vitro. V usage is TRBV7-2 and J usage is TRBJ2-1; TRBD2 aligns across 10 bases. The TCR comes from a human donor who had recovered from COVID-19. CDR3 residues: CASSLNPAGGIEQFF. CDR3 bases: TGTGCCAGCAGCTTAAACCCAGCGGGAGGGATTGAGCAGTTCTTC.